This T cell receptor beta chain was documented in a study of beta chain features in type 1 diabetes. CDR1 and CDR2 from the germline V gene are ENHRY and SYGVKD. This CDR3 contains 11 residues. The V gene lost 8 bases and the J gene lost 8 bases, with 10 bases spanning the gap. General observations from the study: Across all four CD4+ subsets, people with type 1 diabetes showed modestly shorter TCRB CDR3s.

cDNA synthesis used the whole RNA isolate, giving expressed TCRB sequences. Clones were sequenced by immunoSEQ multiplex PCR, and TCRdb holds only the in-frame ones, with some missing. The data show some 280,000 clones, around 15% seen once. This clone was picked up a small number of times. The antigen is not known. The receptor's source is a man aged 25 to 45 with type 1 diabetes. This sequence joins TRBV10-3 and TRBJ2-4; D possibly corresponds to TRBD1 (6 bases). The specimen was naive CD4+ T cells from blood. CDR3 in amino acids: CAIGYRDIQYF. The DNA for the CDR3 is TGTGCCATCGGCTACAGGGACATTCAGTACTTC.